The entry below gives a single T cell receptor (beta chain) sequence along with its context. This sample is part of a study of blood T cell repertoires in COVID-19. Clones were read by immunoSEQ multiplex PCR, and TCRdb kept only the in-frame ones, dropping some. Of 200,000 or so clones listed, 80% to 90% were seen once; the top ten hold approximately 3.7%. The trim removed 6 bases at V and 2 bases at J, leaving 12 bases unmatched. The CDR3 length is 16 residues. From germline, CDR1 is SNHLY and CDR2 FYNNEI. The rearrangement joins TRBV2 to TRBJ1-1; TRBD1 matches at 7 bases. This TCR derives from a woman in her twenties or thirties who had been exposed to COVID-19. Sequences were obtained from PBMCs or T cells enriched from blood (not recorded which). CDR3 loop: CASSGQELGPNTEAFF. The CDR3 DNA reads TGTGCCAGCAGCGGACAGGAACTGGGGCCCAACACTGAAGCTTTCTTT.